Listed below are T cell receptor beta chains from one sample, sequenced in a study of T-cell reconstitution after alpha-beta-depleted transplantation in children. TCRdb re-derived calls from the PCR reads in MiXCR, one entry per CDR3 protein. The sample holds 200,000 to 300,000 distinct CDR3 sequences; roughly 8% are singletons and the top ten take 5% to 8%. The input for sequencing was PBMCs, mostly from graft donor cells, taken 180 days after TCRalphabeta/CD19-depleted stem cell transplant. The receptors here all came from a male patient under 18 who had a stem cell transplant for acute lymphoblastic leukemia, so the T cells may come from the graft donor. Both conserved end residues are part of each CDR3. A D gene is named only where the DNA matches it firmly. Clone sizes are given selectively: once, few, many, or a class where the clone is expanded.

size: few; J: TRBJ1-6; V: TRBV15; D: TRBD1; CDR3: CATSRDSGTGGSPLHF; DNA: TGTGCCACCAGCAGAGATTCCGGGACAGGGGGGTCACCCCTCCACTTT
size: many; J: TRBJ2-1; V: TRBV5-1; D: TRBD2; CDR3: CASSLTIGRDNEQFF; DNA: TGCGCCAGCAGCTTGACTATCGGGAGGGACAATGAGCAGTTCTTC
size: many; J: TRBJ1-1; V: TRBV20-1; D: .; CDR3: CSAAPGTTIEAFF; DNA: TGCAGTGCTGCCCCCGGGACTACAATCGAAGCTTTCTTT
size: .; J: TRBJ2-1; V: TRBV5-5; D: TRBD1; CDR3: CASSLEPPDRGNEQFF; DNA: TGTGCCAGCAGCTTGGAACCCCCGGACAGGGGTAATGAGCAGTTCTTC
size: many; J: TRBJ2-1; V: TRBV12-3/TRBV12-4; D: .; CDR3: CASSPGVSEQFF; DNA: TGTGCCAGCAGTCCAGGGGTGAGTGAGCAGTTCTTC
size: many; J: TRBJ2-7; V: TRBV7-3; D: .; CDR3: CASSLNRDTKGYF; DNA: TGTGCCAGCAGCTTAAATAGGGACACTAAGGGGTACTTC
size: many; J: TRBJ1-3; V: TRBV27; D: TRBD1; CDR3: CASRDRAQGWGNTIYF; DNA: TGTGCCAGCAGGGACAGGGCGCAAGGTTGGGGAAACACCATATATTTT
size: once; J: TRBJ1-2; V: TRBV19; D: TRBD1; CDR3: CAVRQGNYGYTF; DNA: TGTGCCGTCCGACAGGGTAACTATGGCTACACCTTC
size: many; J: TRBJ2-3; V: TRBV3-1; D: .; CDR3: CASSQEFADTQYF; DNA: TGTGCCAGCAGCCAAGAATTCGCAGATACGCAGTATTTT
size: many; J: TRBJ2-5; V: TRBV7-9; D: TRBD1; CDR3: CASSSRTGVAETQYF; DNA: TGTGCCAGCAGCTCCCGGACAGGGGTGGCAGAGACCCAGTACTTC
size: many; J: TRBJ2-7; V: TRBV4-3; D: .; CDR3: CASSQERGEQYF; DNA: TGCGCCAGCAGCCAAGAGAGGGGCGAGCAGTACTTC
size: many; J: TRBJ1-2; V: TRBV29-1; D: .; CDR3: CSVEVPLHYGYTF; DNA: TGCAGCGTTGAAGTCCCCCTCCATTATGGCTACACCTTC
size: many; J: TRBJ2-7; V: TRBV27; D: TRBD1; CDR3: CASSFKTGREQYF; DNA: TGTGCCAGCAGTTTCAAGACAGGGCGCGAGCAGTACTTC
size: many; J: TRBJ1-5; V: TRBV4-3; D: .; CDR3: CASSQVRGQGQPQHF; DNA: TGCGCCAGCAGCCAAGTCCGGGGGCAGGGTCAGCCCCAGCATTTT
size: .; J: TRBJ2-3; V: TRBV20-1; D: TRBD2; CDR3: CSARDHGLAGGNSDTQYF; DNA: TGCAGTGCTAGAGATCATGGACTAGCGGGAGGGAATTCAGATACGCAGTATTTT
size: .; J: TRBJ2-3; V: TRBV3-1; D: TRBD2; CDR3: CASSHPSAGLFTDTQYF; DNA: TGTGCCAGCAGCCATCCTAGCGCGGGACTATTCACAGATACGCAGTATTTT
size: many; J: TRBJ2-7; V: TRBV10-3; D: .; CDR3: CAIAKLGQKNLYF; DNA: TGTGCCATAGCAAAATTGGGGCAGAAGAACCTGTACTTC
size: many; J: TRBJ2-7; V: TRBV28; D: .; CDR3: CASTPRDGATYEQYF; DNA: TGTGCCAGCACGCCCAGAGACGGAGCGACCTACGAGCAGTACTTC
size: .; J: TRBJ2-5; V: TRBV11-1; D: TRBD2; CDR3: CASSLAEGLAGEERETQYF; DNA: TGTGCCAGCAGCTTAGCGGAGGGACTAGCGGGAGAGGAGCGGGAGACCCAGTACTTC